The present T cell receptor beta chain was sequenced within a study of T cells in localized non-small cell lung cancer. Points on this clone: Its cognate antigen is unknown.

Assay: immunoSEQ multiplex PCR; the TCRdb copy retains only in-frame clones and omits some. The repertoire has over 30,000 clones, over 70% of them found once; the top ten carry 2.7%. Overall study results and limits: Sequencing was restricted to one tumor region; therefore, heterogeneity remains possible. Adjacent uninvolved lung had the highest clonality, suggesting focused antigen responses. There were a median around 59 of the top 100 tumor clones appearing in adjacent lung.

The CDR3 has 14 amino acids. V was pared by 6 bases and J by 3 bases, with 5 bases of the junction left unmatched. Germline V gene sequence: CDR1 SNHLY, CDR2 FYNNEI. The sample here was peripheral blood, taken before any cancer treatment. This receptor was taken from a woman between 40 and 69 years old with stage I lung adenocarcinoma. The chain links TRBV2 to TRBJ1-2; 9 nucleotides agree with TRBD1. CDR3 residues: CASRIQGAYYGYTF. The CDR3 region has the DNA TGTGCCAGCAGAATACAGGGGGCCTACTATGGCTACACCTTC.